Each of the 18 T cell receptor beta chains below was sequenced from the same sample in a study of blood T cell repertoires in COVID-19. Some clones are missing from TCRdb's copy, which holds only in-frame ones; the method was immunoSEQ multiplex PCR. The table has around 71,000 clones, 70% to 85% seen once; the top ten hold approximately 28%. Sequenced: peripheral blood. Receptors originate from a man in his 70s with acute or convalescent COVID-19.

This chain connects TRBV29-1 to TRBJ1-1, with D possibly matching TRBD1 (6 bases). The CDR3 has 12 amino acids. Germline CDR1 reads SQVTM; CDR2 reads ANQGSEA. Here the CDR3 DNA reads TGCACCATGGTGGGCAGGGGCACTGAAGCTTTCTTT. Residues: CTMVGRGTEAFF.

The chain employs TRBV10-3 and TRBJ1-2; 7 bases map to TRBD1. The CDR3 spans 15 residues. J gave up 4 bases and V 4 bases, and 9 bases lay outside the gene matches. The V gene's germline CDR1 is ENHRY and CDR2 SYGVKD. The CDR3 is CAISANRDSLYGYTF. CDR3 in DNA: TGTGCCATCAGTGCCAACCGGGACAGCCTCTATGGCTACACCTTC.

This chain uses TRBV28 with TRBJ2-3; TRBD2 matches at 11 bases. The germline V gene encodes CDR1 MDHEN and CDR2 SYDVKM. V dropped 3 bases and J dropped 0; count of bases not matched to a gene: 2. The CDR3 is 16 amino acids. CDR3 sequence (DNA): TGTGCCAGCAGTTTTCCTAGCGGGAGGAGCACAGATACGCAGTATTTT. It specifies CASSFPSGRSTDTQYF. Based on the CDR3 plus reference TRBV28 and TRBJ2-3, the full variable domain is DVKVTQSSRYLVKRTGEKVFLECVQDMDHENMFWYRQDPGLGLRLIYFSYDVKMKEKGDIPEGYSVSREKKERFSLILESASTNQTSMYLCASSFPSGRSTDTQYFGPGTRLTVL.

The chain links TRBV7-3 to TRBJ1-1, with a possible D match to TRBD1 (5 bases). The V end lost 11 bases, the J end lost 4 bases, and 17 bases lay between the germline ends. The CDR3 has 13 amino acids. CDR1 and CDR2 (germline): SGHTA, FQGTGA. CDR3 region: CAGGRERGTEAFF. The CDR3 DNA is TGTGCCGGGGGACGGGAGAGAGGCACTGAAGCTTTCTTT. The whole variable domain, remainder taken from reference TRBV7-3 and TRBJ1-1, is GAGVSQTPSNKVTEKGKYVELRCDPISGHTALYWYRQSLGQGPEFLIYFQGTGAADDSGLPNDRFFAVRPEGSVSTLKIQRTERGDSAVYLCAGGRERGTEAFFGQGTRLTVV.

The chain employs TRBV9 and TRBJ2-1, with D possibly being TRBD2 (5 bases). The CDR3 spans 16 residues. The V gene lost 0 bases and the J gene lost 3 bases, with 13 bases spanning the gap. Per the germline V gene, CDR1 is SGDLS and CDR2 is YYNGEE. The CDR3 DNA reads as TGTGCCAGCAGCGTAGGACTGGGAGACCTCTACAATGAGCAGTTCTTC. Its translation is CASSVGLGDLYNEQFF.

V usage is TRBV28 and J usage is TRBJ1-4, with TRBD1 matching over 9 bases. Germline CDR1 and CDR2: MDHEN and SYDVKM. The length of the CDR3 is 17 residues. Losses at the gene ends were 1 base for V and 7 bases for J; bases not matched to a gene: 10. CDR3 protein: CASSLLGVLQGAEKLFF. CDR3 bases: TGTGCCAGCAGTTTATTGGGGGTCTTACAGGGGGCTGAAAAACTGTTTTTT.

This rearrangement joins TRBV2 to TRBJ1-1; D is uncertain. This CDR3 has 14 residues. The germline V and J ends were trimmed by 4 bases and 0 bases, with 9 bases remaining between them. Germline lookup yields CDR1 SNHLY and CDR2 FYNNEI. The CDR3: CASSGGQMNTEAFF. In DNA, the CDR3 is TGTGCCAGCAGTGGAGGGCAGATGAACACTGAAGCTTTCTTT.

V usage is TRBV28 and J usage is TRBJ2-5; the match to TRBD1 covers 8 bases. Germline values: CDR1 MDHEN, CDR2 SYDVKM. CDR3 length: 13 residues. V gave up 6 bases and J gave up 4 bases; unmatched junction bases: 4. As DNA, the CDR3 is TGTGCCAGCAGGCCTACAGGGGGAGAGACCCAGTACTTC. Translated: CASRPTGGETQYF. Using reference TRBV28 and TRBJ2-5 for the parts outside the CDR3, the full variable domain is DVKVTQSSRYLVKRTGEKVFLECVQDMDHENMFWYRQDPGLGLRLIYFSYDVKMKEKGDIPEGYSVSREKKERFSLILESASTNQTSMYLCASRPTGGETQYFGPGTRLLVL.

The chain combines TRBV19 with TRBJ2-1; TRBD2 might be the D (6 bases). The CDR3 sequence is 14 residues long. V dropped 3 bases and J dropped 13 bases, with 19 bases sitting between them. CDR1 and CDR2 (germline): LNHDA, SQIVND (reference sequence). The CDR3 DNA is TGTGCCAGTAGTATTATAGCGGACCCCAACGGCCAGTTCTTC. Amino acids: CASSIIADPNGQFF. The variable domain in full, completed from reference TRBV19 and TRBJ2-1, reads DGGITQSPKYLFRKEGQNVTLSCEQNLNHDAMYWYRQDPGQGLRLIYYSQIVNDFQKGDIAEGYSVSREKKESFPLTVTSAQKNPTAFYLCASSIIADPNGQFFGPGTRLTVL.

This chain links TRBV6-5 with TRBJ1-2; 9 nucleotides line up with TRBD1. Germline V gene data show CDR1 as MNHEY and CDR2 as SVGAGI. Unmatched junction bases numbered 11, after V lost 4 bases and J lost 8 bases. This CDR3 is 15 amino acids long. CDR3 protein: CASSFWTGVEGGYTF. CDR3 DNA: TGTGCCAGCAGTTTTTGGACAGGGGTCGAGGGGGGCTACACCTTC.

The genes are TRBV6-5 and TRBJ2-7; 7 bases are shared with TRBD1. The CDR3 runs 14 residues. Germline-derived CDR1 and CDR2 are MNHEY and SVGAGI. With 6 bases clipped from V and 3 bases from J, the junction kept 8 bases outside the gene matches. The CDR3 loop reads CASSPDRYHYEQYF. In nucleotides, the CDR3 is TGTGCCAGCAGCCCGGACAGGTATCACTACGAGCAGTACTTC.

The rearrangement links TRBV19 to TRBJ1-5, with D hard to call. V lost 1 base, J lost 4 bases, and 5 bases lay in between. Looked up from germline, CDR1 is LNHDA and CDR2 is SQIVND (reference sequence). The CDR3 contains 13 residues. CDR3 DNA: TGTGCCAGTAGTATAGGTCCAAATCAGCCCCAGCATTTT. This sequence encodes CASSIGPNQPQHF. Full variable domain (remainder filled in from reference TRBV19 and TRBJ1-5): DGGITQSPKYLFRKEGQNVTLSCEQNLNHDAMYWYRQDPGQGLRLIYYSQIVNDFQKGDIAEGYSVSREKKESFPLTVTSAQKNPTAFYLCASSIGPNQPQHFGDGTRLSIL.

This clone was recorded only once. The chain is built from TRBV7-6 and TRBJ2-5, with D perhaps matching TRBD1 (5 bases). V dropped 5 bases and J dropped 5 bases, with 12 bases sitting between them. The CDR3 loop spans 13 amino acids. Germline CDR1 is SGHVS and CDR2 is FNYEAQ. CDR3 DNA: TGTGCCAGCAGCACATCCCCAGGGGAGACCCAGTACTTC. It yields the protein CASSTSPGETQYF.

This clone was counted a few times. J is TRBJ2-6 and V is TRBV3-1 (or the pseudogene TRBV3-2); a possible D gene is TRBD1 (6 bases). The CDR3 runs to 17 residues. Trimming left V 5 bases short and J 0 bases short, with 14 bases between. Germline V gene sequence: CDR1 LGHDT, CDR2 YNNKEL (reference sequence). The CDR3 sequence: CASSSTGTHSGANVLTF. CDR3 nucleotides: TGTGCCAGCAGCTCTACAGGGACCCACTCTGGGGCCAACGTCCTGACTTTC.

This clone has more than one count but fewer than ten. The V gene is TRBV7-2, the J gene TRBJ1-1; a possible D gene is TRBD1 (5 bases). This CDR3 spans 15 amino acids. Per the germline V gene, CDR1 is SGHTA and CDR2 is FQGNSA. V dropped 5 bases and J dropped 0 bases, with 13 bases sitting between them. In nucleotides, the CDR3 is TGTGCCAGCAGCCAATACGGGGGGGTGAACACTGAAGCTTTCTTT. This gives the protein CASSQYGGVNTEAFF.

The V call is TRBV6-5, the J call TRBJ1-6; D may be TRBD1 (5 bases). CDR1 and CDR2 from the germline V gene are MNHEY and SVGAGI. This CDR3 has 15 amino acids. V lost 4 bases, J lost 6 bases, and 13 bases lay in between. The CDR3 is CASSSGGGFNSPLHF. The CDR3 DNA follows: TGTGCCAGCAGTTCCGGGGGAGGGTTTAATTCACCCCTCCACTTT.

V and J are TRBV7-3 and TRBJ2-1, with 8 positions matching TRBD2. Trimming removed 4 bases from V and 2 bases from J; junction bases left unmatched: 7. This CDR3 region has 16 residues. Germline CDR1 and CDR2: SGHTA and FQGTGA. Here the CDR3 reads CASSSLGRGTYNEQFF. The CDR3, as DNA: TGTGCCAGCAGCTCCCTCGGGAGGGGGACCTACAATGAGCAGTTCTTC.

The chain uses TRBV5-4 and TRBJ2-3, with 9 bases lining up with TRBD2. The ends lost 2 bases at V and 2 bases at J; junction bases unmatched: 3. Germline-derived CDR1 and CDR2 are SGHNT and YYREEE (reference sequence). The CDR3 extends over 15 amino acids. CDR3 sequence (DNA): TGTGCCAGCAGCTTTGGCGGGGGGGCCACAGATACGCAGTATTTT. This gives the protein CASSFGGGATDTQYF.